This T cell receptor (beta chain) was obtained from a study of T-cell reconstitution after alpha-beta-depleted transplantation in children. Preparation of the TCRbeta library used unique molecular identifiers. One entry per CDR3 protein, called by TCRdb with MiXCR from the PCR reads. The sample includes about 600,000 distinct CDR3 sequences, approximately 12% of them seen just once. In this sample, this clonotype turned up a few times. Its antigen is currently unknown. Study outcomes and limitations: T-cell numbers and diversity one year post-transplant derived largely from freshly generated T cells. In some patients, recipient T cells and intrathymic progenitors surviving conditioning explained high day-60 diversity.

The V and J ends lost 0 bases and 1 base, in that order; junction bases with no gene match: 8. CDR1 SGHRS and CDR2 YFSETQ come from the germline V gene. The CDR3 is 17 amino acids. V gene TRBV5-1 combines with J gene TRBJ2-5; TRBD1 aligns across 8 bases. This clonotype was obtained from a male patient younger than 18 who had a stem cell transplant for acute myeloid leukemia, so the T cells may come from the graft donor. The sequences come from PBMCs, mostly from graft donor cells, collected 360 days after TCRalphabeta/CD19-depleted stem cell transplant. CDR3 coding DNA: TGCGCCAGCAGCTTGGGGGACAGGACTTCAAGCCAAGAGACCCAGTACTTC. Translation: CASSLGDRTSSQETQYF. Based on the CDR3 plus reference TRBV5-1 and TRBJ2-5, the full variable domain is KAGVTQTPRYLIKTRGQQVTLSCSPISGHRSVSWYQQTPGQGLQFLFEYFSETQRNKGNFPGRFSGRQFSNSRSEMNVSTLELGDSALYLCASSLGDRTSSQETQYFGPGTRLLVL.